This T cell receptor beta chain was observed in a study of cytomegalovirus exposure and HLA in healthy donors. Overall study results and limits: Some V segments (TRBV6-2 and TRBV6-3 among them) were excluded as indistinguishable. Highest at DRB1 and lowest at HLA-C, TCR association rates differed among HLA loci in a later analysis.

The PCR had 60 Vbeta and 13 Jbeta primers. Here immunoSEQ multiplex PCR was the method, and the copy in TCRdb shows in-frame clones only, minus some. The data hold 180,000 or so clones, with about three quarters observed a single time. Turning to this clone: Its antigen remains unidentified.

V was clipped by 4 bases and J by 0 bases, with 12 bases between them. The CDR3 has 16 amino acids. CDR1 and CDR2 (germline): MNHEY, SVGAGI. Sequences were obtained from PBMCs. The chain uses TRBV6-5 and TRBJ1-4; D possibly corresponds to TRBD1 (6 bases). The receptor was isolated from a female donor in good health and CMV-seronegative. The CDR3 coding sequence is TGTGCCAGCAGTTGGGGCAGGGGCCCAACTAATGAAAAACTGTTTTTT. Residues: CASSWGRGPTNEKLFF.